This passage covers 28 T cell receptor beta chains from one sample sequenced in a study of T cells in Graves' hyperthyroidism and ophthalmopathy. It was RNA transcripts that yielded the amplified TCR beta CDR3 regions. Researchers ran a first-round RT-PCR on the TCR CDR3 using the HTBI primer set. TCRdb used MiXCR to reprocess the multiplex PCR reads, holding one entry per CDR3 protein. The sample yields about 380,000 distinct CDR3 sequences, approximately 17% seen once. Sequences were obtained from blood. The receptors come from a man between 18 and 35 years old with Graves' ophthalmopathy.

The V gene is TRBV24-1, the J gene TRBJ2-1; D unclear. This CDR3 spans 19 amino acids. CDR1 and CDR2 (germline): KGHDR, SFDVKD. V lost 1 base and J 6 bases, leaving 24 bases between the germline ends. The CDR3 sequence is CATSDLSDTGSPLANEQFF. As DNA, the CDR3 is TGTGCCACCAGTGATTTATCCGACACCGGGTCTCCTCTCGCCAATGAGCAGTTCTTC.

This clonotype was counted many times. V gene TRBV20-1 combines with J gene TRBJ2-7; 8 bases map to TRBD1. V shed 2 bases, J shed 4 bases, and the junction held 16 bases outside the gene matches. This CDR3 has 17 residues. Germline CDR1 and CDR2: DFQATT and SNEGSKA (reference sequence). CDR3 DNA sequence: TGCAGTGCTAGACCTCCTAGGACAGGGCTAGCCCTATACGAGCAGTACTTC. This gives the protein CSARPPRTGLALYEQYF.

This clonotype was counted between two and nine times. This sequence joins TRBV7-9 and TRBJ1-2; D is unclear. Germline CDR1 SEHNR, CDR2 FQNEAQ (reference sequence). The V gene lost 4 bases and the J gene lost 4 bases, with 16 bases spanning the gap. The CDR3 consists of 15 residues. CDR3 residues: CASSSTSPIFYGYTF. The DNA for the CDR3 is TGTGCCAGCAGCTCGACTTCTCCCATCTTCTATGGCTACACCTTC.

The chain joins TRBV20-1 to TRBJ2-2; a weak D match, TRBD2 (5 bases). CDR1 and CDR2 (germline): DFQATT, SNEGSKA (reference sequence). The CDR3 length is 14 residues. Trimming cost V 5 bases and J 5 bases, with 15 bases left between them. CDR3 protein: CSAQRTGSTGELFF. The DNA of the CDR3 is TGCAGTGCTCAGCGGACGGGAAGTACCGGGGAGCTGTTTTTT.

This clonotype was found many times. V and J are TRBV11-3 and TRBJ1-3; a possible D gene is TRBD1 (6 bases). Trimming took 5 bases from V and 2 from J, leaving 13 bases between them. The CDR3 runs 15 residues. CDR1 is SGHNT and CDR2 is YENEEA in the germline V gene. The CDR3 nucleotides read TGTGCCAGCAGCACCCAGGGGACGACTGGAAACACCATATATTTT. Translated, it gives CASSTQGTTGNTIYF.

The chain uses TRBV9 and TRBJ2-7; D is uncertain. The germline CDR1 and CDR2 sequences are SGDLS and YYNGEE. The CDR3 runs 14 residues. V gave up 3 bases and J gave up 2 bases, with 12 bases separating them. The CDR3 reads CASSAGDPPYEQYF. CDR3 sequence (DNA): TGTGCCAGCAGCGCGGGTGACCCACCCTACGAGCAGTACTTC.

This clonotype was counted many times. This chain connects TRBV3-1 to TRBJ2-7; D call uncertain. V was clipped by 2 bases and J by 2 bases, with 7 bases between them. The germline V gene encodes CDR1 LGHDT and CDR2 YNNKEL (reference sequence). This CDR3 region has 13 residues. The DNA of the CDR3 is TGTGCCAGCAGCCAACAGGTTCCCTACGAGCAGTACTTC. Encoded protein: CASSQQVPYEQYF.

The chain is built from TRBV2 and TRBJ1-5; 10 bases line up with TRBD1. CDR3 length equals 19 residues. J gave up 1 base and V 6 bases, and 15 bases lay outside the gene matches. Per the germline V gene, CDR1 is SNHLY and CDR2 is FYNNEI. The CDR3 loop reads CASSAHRDRGSISNQPQHF. CDR3 nucleotides: TGTGCCAGCAGCGCCCACCGGGACAGGGGTTCGATAAGCAATCAGCCCCAGCATTTT.

This clonotype was recorded at least ten times. The chain has TRBV5-1 and TRBJ1-2; the D is unclear. The V gene lost 4 bases and the J gene lost 0 bases, with 16 bases spanning the gap. The CDR3 consists of 16 residues. The germline gives CDR1 SGHRS, CDR2 YFSETQ. CDR3 sequence: CASSTEPRTSNYGYTF. DNA of the CDR3: TGCGCCAGCAGCACGGAACCTCGGACTTCTAACTATGGCTACACCTTC.

The chain carries TRBV9 and TRBJ1-1, with 11 bases aligning to TRBD1. V shed 0 bases and J 4 bases; nucleotides not matched to a gene: 2. This CDR3 region has 15 residues. Germline CDR1 is SGDLS and CDR2 is YYNGEE. CDR3 loop: CASSVVGTGGTEAFF. CDR3 nucleotides: TGTGCCAGCAGCGTAGTCGGGACAGGGGGCACTGAAGCTTTCTTT.

This clonotype has a count of ten or more. V usage is TRBV3-1 and J usage is TRBJ2-3; D ambiguous. The germline CDR1 and CDR2 sequences are LGHDT and YNNKEL (reference sequence). The length of the CDR3 is 15 residues. The V end was cut by 1 base, the J end by 2 bases, with 10 bases between. This CDR3 reads CASSQGGSNTDTQYF. In nucleotides, the CDR3 is TGTGCCAGCAGCCAAGGGGGATCGAACACAGATACGCAGTATTTT.

The chain recombines TRBV7-9 with TRBJ2-1, with 7 bases lining up with TRBD1. Germline lookup yields CDR1 SEHNR and CDR2 FQNEAQ (reference sequence). V gave up 9 bases and J gave up 10 bases; unmatched junction bases: 9. CDR3 length equals 12 residues. The CDR3 loop reads CASSSATGEQFF. In DNA form, the CDR3 reads TGTGCCAGTAGTTCTGCGACAGGGGAGCAGTTCTTC.

This clonotype appeared many times. The chain carries TRBV28 and TRBJ2-5; the D gene is possibly TRBD2 (7 bases). Trimming stripped 6 bases from V and 1 base from J, with 18 bases between. CDR3 size: 16 residues. Germline V gene lookup returns CDR1 MDHEN and CDR2 SYDVKM. This CDR3 is CASRSDGGAVQETQYF. CDR3 nucleotides: TGTGCCAGCAGATCAGATGGGGGGGCGGTCCAAGAGACCCAGTACTTC.

This clonotype was observed a handful of times. The chain joins TRBV9 to TRBJ2-5; D tentatively reads TRBD1 or TRBD2 (5 bases each). Germline V lookup: CDR1 SGDLS, CDR2 YYNGEE. The CDR3 extends over 14 amino acids. Between the trimmed V and J ends, which lost 0 bases and 5 bases, there was a span of 11 bases. CDR3: CASSVEAGSETQYF. The CDR3 DNA sequence: TGTGCCAGCAGCGTAGAGGCAGGGAGCGAGACCCAGTACTTC.

The table lists this clonotype with many counts. The J gene is TRBJ2-3, the V gene TRBV5-1; D is perhaps TRBD2 (6 bases). The CDR3 is 14 residues long. Trimming shortened V by 7 bases and J by 4 bases, and 16 bases separated the two germline ends. The germline V gene has CDR1 SGHRS and CDR2 YFSETQ. The CDR3 is CASSWGEVADTQYF. CDR3 bases: TGCGCCAGCTCCTGGGGGGAGGTAGCAGATACGCAGTATTTT.

This clonotype was detected ten times or more. CDR3 loop: CASNVGGSYEQYF. CDR3 bases: TGTGCCAGCAACGTGGGGGGGAGCTACGAGCAGTACTTC. V gene TRBV7-2 combines with J gene TRBJ2-7, with TRBD2 matching 7 bases. Germline V CDR1 and CDR2: SGHTA, FQGNSA. The CDR3 consists of 13 residues. With V trimmed by 7 bases and J by 3 bases, 6 bases remained unmatched. The full variable domain, with the rest looked up from reference TRBV7-2 and TRBJ2-7, is GAGVSQSPSNKVTEKGKDVELRCDPISGHTALYWYRQSLGQGLEFLIYFQGNSAPDKSGLPSDRFSAERTGGSVSTLTIQRTQQEDSAVYLCASNVGGSYEQYFGPGTRLTVT.

This clonotype occurred a few times. The chain is built from TRBV10-3 and TRBJ1-6, with D perhaps TRBD1 (5 bases). V lost 3 bases to trimming and J lost 5 bases, with 17 bases between them. Germline V gene data show CDR1 as ENHRY and CDR2 as SYGVKD. This CDR3 contains 17 residues. The CDR3 sequence is CAISEAGSGWDNSPLHF. DNA for the CDR3: TGTGCCATCAGTGAAGCAGGGTCAGGCTGGGATAATTCACCCCTCCACTTT.

This clonotype was detected a few times. The chain joins TRBV6-2 or TRBV6-3 to TRBJ1-1; 7 nucleotides line up with TRBD1. Losses at the gene ends were 0 bases for V and 1 base for J; bases not matched to a gene: 2. The CDR3 has 15 residues. CDR1 is MNHEY, CDR2 SVGEGT, per germline. CDR3 residues: CASSYSRQGNTEAFF. Here the CDR3 DNA reads TGTGCCAGCAGTTACTCGAGACAGGGGAACACTGAAGCTTTCTTT.

A word on this clonotype: A much larger clone is a single base away; this may be a read error. The CDR3 DNA follows: TGTGCCAGCAGCGCAGGGACAGGGACCTCCTACAATGAGCGGTTCTTC. This encodes CASSAGTGTSYNERFF. The chain links TRBV7-6 to TRBJ2-1; 9 positions agree with TRBD1. The germline V gene has CDR1 SGHVS and CDR2 FNYEAQ. CDR3 size: 16 residues.

This sequence joins TRBV10-1 and TRBJ2-4; unclear D gene. CDR3 length: 13 residues. Trimming cost V 3 bases and J 7 bases, with 10 bases left between them. The germline V gene has CDR1 WNHNN and CDR2 SYGVQD (reference sequence). In DNA, the CDR3 is TGCGCCAGCAGTGACGGCGCGGCCAACATTCAGTACTTC. Translated: CASSDGAANIQYF.

This clonotype came up a few times. The CDR3 is CASSSGTFEFF. The CDR3 DNA reads TGTGCCAGCAGCAGCGGGACCTTCGAGTTCTTC. The chain links TRBV7-9 to TRBJ2-1; 7 positions agree with TRBD2. Trimming cost V 5 bases and J 14 bases; bases outside gene matches: 6. Per the germline V gene, CDR1 is SEHNR and CDR2 is FQNEAQ (reference sequence). The CDR3 loop spans 11 amino acids.

Notes on this clonotype: A junction end diverges from the germline sequence, so it may reflect a read error. The chain carries TRBV10-1 and TRBJ2-7; D is possibly TRBD1 (6 bases). The CDR3 is made up of 13 amino acids. Per the germline V gene, CDR1 is WNHNN and CDR2 is SYGVQD (reference sequence). CDR3 amino acids: CTSSPGTTYEQYF. CDR3 sequence (DNA): TGCACCAGCAGCCCCGGGACAACTTACGAGCAGTACTTC.

A word on this clonotype: Since a much larger clone is just one base distant, this may be a read error. The rearrangement links TRBV18 to TRBJ2-7; D is possibly TRBD1 or TRBD2 (6 bases each). Germline V gives CDR1 KGHSH, CDR2 LQKENI. This CDR3 is 15 amino acids long. The DNA for the CDR3 is TGTGCCAACTCACCAGAGGGGGGCCTATACTACGAGCAGTACTTC. Its translation is CANSPEGGLYYEQYF.

This clonotype showed up just a few times. The V call is TRBV5-1, the J call TRBJ1-2; D remains unclear. Trimming removed 0 bases at V and 0 bases at J, with 15 bases between. This CDR3 is built from 17 residues. Germline V gene sequence: CDR1 SGHRS, CDR2 YFSETQ. CDR3 nucleotides: TGCGCCAGCAGCTTGGAGCCTCCGGCAGCGGCTAACTATGGCTACACCTTC. It codes for CASSLEPPAAANYGYTF.

This clonotype appeared once. The CDR3 here is CASSFPAAKLVESTDTQYF. CDR3 in DNA: TGTGCCAGCAGCTTCCCCGCCGCGAAGCTAGTGGAGAGCACAGATACGCAGTATTTT. The gene calls are TRBV28 and TRBJ2-3; no firm D call. The CDR3 contains 19 residues. V lost 6 bases and J lost 0, with 25 bases in between. Germline V gene sequence: CDR1 MDHEN, CDR2 SYDVKM.

This clonotype was seen a few times. The rearrangement joins TRBV18 to TRBJ2-6; the D is unclear. The CDR3 has 15 residues. V lost 1 base and J 0 bases, leaving 4 bases between the germline ends. Germline V gives CDR1 KGHSH, CDR2 LQKENI. The CDR3, as DNA: TGTGCCAGCTCACCACTGATCTCTGGGGCCAACGTCCTGACTTTC. Protein: CASSPLISGANVLTF.

This chain uses TRBV12-3 or TRBV12-4 with TRBJ1-4; D is undetermined. The CDR3 has 14 amino acids. With 2 bases removed from V and 4 bases from J, the gap between germline ends came to 8 bases. This CDR3 is CASSLMEFNEKLFF. In DNA, the CDR3 is TGTGCCAGCAGTTTAATGGAATTTAATGAAAAACTGTTTTTT.

This clonotype has a count of ten or more. This rearrangement joins TRBV12-3 or TRBV12-4 to TRBJ1-2; TRBD1 aligns across 9 bases. V dropped 6 bases and J dropped 12; count of bases not matched to a gene: 14. The CDR3 is 14 residues long. CDR3 nucleotides: TGTGCCAGCAGCTCCGGGGGACAGGGTAGGTGGCACACCTTC. Translation gives CASSSGGQGRWHTF.